Shown below are 15 T cell receptor beta chains from a single sample sequenced in a study of cytomegalovirus exposure and HLA in healthy donors. PCR used 60 Vbeta primers and 13 Jbeta primers. Profiling relied on immunoSEQ multiplex PCR, and the TCRdb table lists in-frame clones only, not all of them. Among about 160,000 clones listed, around 82% were seen once. Sequenced sample: PBMCs. Receptor source: a boy aged 2 to 10 in good health and CMV-seronegative.

In its sample, this clone was seen a few times. The V and J genes are TRBV6-5 and TRBJ2-7; TRBD2 aligns across 9 bases. V lost 1 base, J lost 3 bases, and 4 bases stayed unmatched. Germline loops: CDR1 MNHEY, CDR2 SVGAGI. This CDR3 is 15 amino acids long. CDR3: CASSYLSSGNYEQYF. As DNA, the CDR3 is TGTGCCAGCAGTTACTTGTCTAGCGGGAACTACGAGCAGTACTTC.

The V call is TRBV11-2, the J call TRBJ1-2; TRBD1 matches at 9 bases. This CDR3 is 15 amino acids long. Trimming removed 6 bases from V and 5 bases from J; junction bases left unmatched: 10. Germline CDR1 and CDR2: SGHAT and FQNNGV. The CDR3 protein is CASSRLGQGFYGYTF. CDR3 DNA: TGTGCCAGCAGTCGCCTGGGACAGGGATTTTATGGCTACACCTTC.

The rearrangement links TRBV19 to TRBJ1-1, with a tentative D call TRBD1 (5 bases). The length of the CDR3 is 14 residues. The germline gives CDR1 LNHDA, CDR2 SQIVND (reference sequence). Trimming shortened V by 1 base and J by 1 base, and 7 bases separated the two germline ends. CDR3 region: CASSIGGGNTEAFF. The DNA for the CDR3 is TGTGCCAGTAGTATAGGGGGGGGGAACACTGAAGCTTTCTTT.

This clone was detected once. The chain has TRBV2 and TRBJ2-1; D might be TRBD1 (5 bases). The CDR3 is 11 amino acids. V lost 3 bases and J lost 13, with 10 bases in between. Germline CDR1 SNHLY, CDR2 FYNNEI. The DNA of the CDR3 is TGTGCCAGCAGTGAGTGGGGCGAACAGTTCTTC. It yields the protein CASSEWGEQFF. The whole variable domain, remainder taken from reference TRBV2 and TRBJ2-1, is EPEVTQTPSHQVTQMGQEVILRCVPISNHLYFYWYRQILGQKVEFLVSFYNNEISEKSEIFDDQFSVERPDGSNFTLKIRSTKLEDSAMYFCASSEWGEQFFGPGTRLTVL.

CDR3 DNA sequence: TGCGCCAGCAGCTTGGTCCCAACAGGTCAAGAGACCCAGTACTTC. This translates into CASSLVPTGQETQYF. The chain links TRBV5-1 to TRBJ2-5; D is perhaps TRBD1 (5 bases). V dropped 0 bases and J dropped 2 bases, with 11 bases sitting between them. The CDR3 totals 15 residues. CDR1 SGHRS and CDR2 YFSETQ come from the germline V gene.

The V gene is TRBV5-4, the J gene TRBJ1-1, with 10 bases fitting TRBD1. There are 13 residues in the CDR3. Germline lookup yields CDR1 SGHNT and CDR2 YYREEE (reference sequence). V dropped 0 bases and J dropped 10; count of bases not matched to a gene: 3. The CDR3 nucleotides are TGTGCCAGCAGCTTGGGGGGACAGGGGAGAGCTTTCTTT. Encoded protein: CASSLGGQGRAFF. Drawing the rest from reference TRBV5-4 and TRBJ1-1, the complete variable domain is ETGVTQSPTHLIKTRGQQVTLRCSSQSGHNTVSWYQQALGQGPQFIFQYYREEENGRGNFPPRFSGLQFPNYSSELNVNALELDDSALYLCASSLGGQGRAFFGQGTRLTVV.

The genes are TRBV28 and TRBJ2-2, with 8 bases identical to TRBD1. Germline trimming cut 3 bases from V and 6 bases from J; bases unmatched to any gene: 3. There are 14 residues in the CDR3. Looked up from germline, CDR1 is MDHEN and CDR2 is SYDVKM. DNA for the CDR3: TGTGCCAGCAGTTTCAGGGGGCGTGCCGGGGAGCTGTTTTTT. Encoded protein: CASSFRGRAGELFF.

This clone has only a few counts. The chain uses TRBV27 and TRBJ1-2; D is undetermined. The CDR3 loop spans 13 amino acids. CDR1 and CDR2 (germline): MNHEY, SMNVEV (reference sequence). With 3 bases removed from V and 2 bases from J, the gap between germline ends came to 7 bases. In nucleotides, the CDR3 is TGTGCCAGCAGTTTGACGGGAAACTATGGCTACACCTTC. Translated: CASSLTGNYGYTF.

The chain employs TRBV7-2 and TRBJ2-3; 10 bases align to TRBD2. The CDR3 is 15 amino acids. V gave up 6 bases and J gave up 0 bases; unmatched junction bases: 3. Germline CDR1 SGHTA, CDR2 FQGNSA. Here the CDR3 DNA reads TGTGCCAGCAGACTAGCGGGGTATAGCACAGATACGCAGTATTTT. Translation: CASRLAGYSTDTQYF.

The V gene is TRBV25-1, the J gene TRBJ2-7; TRBD2 matches at 10 bases. V trimming: 5 bases; J trimming: 0 bases; junction bases outside the gene matches: 10. Per the germline V gene, CDR1 is MGHDK and CDR2 is SYGVNS. This CDR3 spans 17 amino acids. The CDR3 sequence is CASSSRGASGSSYEQYF. The CDR3 coding sequence is TGTGCCAGCAGTTCGCGGGGGGCTAGCGGGAGCTCCTACGAGCAGTACTTC.

The V call is TRBV6-1, the J call TRBJ2-3; TRBD2 matches 10 bases. Germline CDR1 and CDR2: MNHNS and SASEGT. This CDR3 contains 15 residues. V was clipped by 8 bases and J by 6 bases; unmatched bases: 11. DNA for the CDR3: TGTGCCAGCCCTAGAAGCGGGGGGGAAGGGGATACGCAGTATTTT. The encoded protein is CASPRSGGEGDTQYF.

This chain uses TRBV5-1 with TRBJ1-4; 8 positions match TRBD1. In germline, CDR1 is SGHRS, CDR2 YFSETQ. The CDR3 length is 18 residues. V lost 0 bases to trimming and J lost 3 bases; unmatched junction nucleotides: 10. The CDR3 region has the DNA TGCGCCAGCAGCTTGGAAGGGCAGGGGGCGTCGGCTAATGAAAAACTGTTTTTT. Translation: CASSLEGQGASANEKLFF.

The table lists this clone with a few counts. The rearrangement links TRBV6-1 to TRBJ1-5; unclear D gene. This CDR3 has 15 amino acids. Trimming left V 1 base short and J 0 bases short, with 7 bases between. Germline V lookup: CDR1 MNHNS, CDR2 SASEGT. Here the CDR3 reads CASSEVANSNQPQHF. Written as DNA, the CDR3 is TGTGCCAGCAGTGAAGTGGCAAATAGCAATCAGCCCCAGCATTTT.

This chain links TRBV18 with TRBJ1-4, with a possible D match to TRBD1 (6 bases). The CDR3 length is 15 residues. Germline V gives CDR1 KGHSH, CDR2 LQKENI. Trimming shortened V by 6 bases and J by 7 bases, and 18 bases separated the two germline ends. The CDR3 sequence: CASSLGAGYGEKLFF. DNA for the CDR3: TGTGCCAGCTCTCTGGGGGCCGGGTACGGTGAAAAACTGTTTTTT.

The V gene is TRBV2, the J gene TRBJ2-3; 7 nucleotides line up with TRBD2. The V segment lost 10 bases and the J segment 3 bases; nucleotides outside the gene matches: 13. This CDR3 has 15 residues. Germline assignment: CDR1 SNHLY and CDR2 FYNNEI. CDR3 in DNA: TGTGCCAACGCCGCACTTGCGGGAGTGACAGATACGCAGTATTTT. Protein product: CANAALAGVTDTQYF.